Presented here are 24 T cell receptor beta chains from one specimen sequenced in a study of human T cells and chemical hapten exposure. The sample's time point: pre-sensitization, week 0. The treatment is: therapeutic diphenylcyclopropenone sensitization with weekly scalp DPC. TCRdb passed the RACE reads through MiXCR, listing each CDR3 protein once. This sample carries 200,000 to 300,000 distinct CDR3 sequences, more than 6.5% of them seen once, and the ten largest clones take approximately 2.2%. The material was whole blood, obtained in connection with sensitization to the hapten diphenylcyclopropenone (DPC). The source is a woman between 40 and 55 years old with alopecia areata. Some clones in this sample may be carry-over from other donors' samples.

The V and J genes are TRBV7-4 and TRBJ2-7, with a weak D call TRBD1 (5 bases). The CDR3 covers 13 residues. Germline V gene lookup returns CDR1 SGHVT and CDR2 SQSDAQ. Trimming removed 9 bases at V and 2 bases at J, with 14 bases between. The CDR3 DNA reads TGTGCCAGAACGACAGAAACCCCCTACGAGCAGTACTTC. This translates into CARTTETPYEQYF.

This clonotype occurred many times. The chain is built from TRBV28 and TRBJ2-5; tentative D call: TRBD1 (6 bases). Germline CDR1 reads MDHEN; CDR2 reads SYDVKM. This CDR3 is built from 13 residues. Trimming removed 5 bases from V and 5 bases from J, with 12 bases in between. CDR3 protein: CASSLRGVETQYF. For the CDR3, the DNA is TGTGCCAGCAGTCTCAGGGGAGTGGAGACCCAGTACTTC.

This rearrangement joins TRBV7-2 to TRBJ2-7; no clear D. V dropped 0 bases and J dropped 13 bases, with 13 bases sitting between them. The V gene's germline CDR1 is SGHTA and CDR2 FQGNSA. The CDR3 extends over 12 amino acids. The DNA for the CDR3 is TGTGCCAGCAGCTTAGCGGTGGCGCCCCCCTACTTC. Protein sequence: CASSLAVAPPYF.

This rearrangement joins TRBV28 to TRBJ1-4; 7 bases fit TRBD1. The trim removed 2 bases at V and 2 bases at J, leaving 5 bases unmatched. The CDR3 extends over 16 amino acids. The V gene's germline CDR1 is MDHEN and CDR2 SYDVKM. CDR3 amino acids: CASSLRLQGTNEKLFF. DNA for the CDR3: TGTGCCAGCAGTTTAAGACTACAGGGGACTAATGAAAAACTGTTTTTT.

As regards this clonotype: At one of its ends the junction is not consistent with the germline gene, which may arise from a read error. The V gene is TRBV7-7, the J gene TRBJ2-5; 9 bases line up with TRBD1. The germline V gene encodes CDR1 SSHAT and CDR2 FNYEAQ (reference sequence). The CDR3 consists of 15 residues. The CDR3 region is CASSPTGGGWKTQYF. DNA of the CDR3: TGTGCTAGCAGCCCCACAGGGGGCGGTTGGAAGACCCAGTACTTC.

This clonotype came up many times. DNA of the CDR3: TGTGCCAGCAGCCCCGTAGGTCGGGGGACAGATACGCAGTATTTT. Amino acid sequence: CASSPVGRGTDTQYF. This rearrangement joins TRBV28 to TRBJ2-3; a weak D match, TRBD2 (6 bases). Deletions cut 6 bases from V and 3 bases from J, with 16 bases between. Per germline, CDR1 MDHEN and CDR2 SYDVKM. This CDR3 has 15 amino acids.

The chain joins TRBV27 to TRBJ2-2; perhaps TRBD2 as D (5 bases). Trimming removed 5 bases from V and 5 bases from J, with 12 bases in between. Per germline, CDR1 MNHEY and CDR2 SMNVEV (reference sequence). The CDR3 sequence is 14 residues long. The CDR3 spells CASSGSRGTGELFF. The CDR3 DNA sequence: TGTGCCAGCAGTGGGAGCCGGGGAACCGGGGAGCTGTTTTTT.

This clonotype was counted between two and nine times. V usage is TRBV24-1 and J usage is TRBJ2-3; D is possibly TRBD1 or TRBD2 (7 bases each). V shed 2 bases and J shed 5 bases, with 10 bases lying between them. CDR3 size: 14 residues. Germline CDR1 and CDR2: KGHDR and SFDVKD. The CDR3 DNA sequence: TGTGCCACCAGTGATTCAGGGGGGGAAGATACGCAGTATTTT. The encoded protein is CATSDSGGEDTQYF.

A few counts support this clonotype. This sequence joins TRBV20-1 and TRBJ1-5, with TRBD1 matching 7 bases. CDR3 length equals 13 residues. V gave up 3 bases and J gave up 2 bases; unmatched junction bases: 1. Germline V gene sequence: CDR1 DFQATT, CDR2 SNEGSKA (reference sequence). The CDR3 sequence: CSARQGGNQPQHF. The CDR3 DNA reads as TGCAGTGCTAGGCAGGGGGGCAATCAGCCCCAGCATTTT.

The CDR3 DNA sequence: TGTGCCAGCTGGCCTTGTGAAGATCATGAGCAGTTCTTC. Amino acids: CASWPCEDHEQFF. The genes are TRBV25-1 and TRBJ2-1, with D hard to call. Germline CDR1 is MGHDK and CDR2 is SYGVNS. V lost 8 bases and J 8 bases, leaving 16 bases between the germline ends. The CDR3 consists of 13 residues.

CDR3: CASSSQSSGQGAEQYF. The CDR3 bases are TGTGCCAGCAGTTCACAGTCGTCGGGCCAGGGGGCCGAGCAGTACTTC. The chain recombines TRBV27 with TRBJ2-7, with 8 bases fitting TRBD1. CDR3 length: 16 amino acids. With 4 bases clipped from V and 6 bases from J, the junction kept 14 bases outside the gene matches. Germline CDR1 reads MNHEY; CDR2 reads SMNVEV (reference sequence).

The chain combines TRBV4-2 with TRBJ1-3; 7 bases fit TRBD1. The J segment lost 1 base and the V segment lost 6 bases, leaving 3 bases of the junction unmatched. The CDR3 length is 14 residues. Germline-derived CDR1 and CDR2 are LGHNA and YNFKEQ. CDR3 sequence: CASSAQGSGNTIYF. CDR3 nucleotide sequence: TGTGCCAGCAGTGCACAGGGGTCTGGAAACACCATATATTTT.

The chain combines TRBV20-1 with TRBJ2-7; D possibly corresponds to TRBD2 (6 bases). With 3 bases removed from V and 0 bases from J, the gap between germline ends came to 12 bases. The CDR3 length is 14 residues. Germline V gives CDR1 DFQATT, CDR2 SNEGSKA (reference sequence). The CDR3 here is CSASGGPSSYEQYF. Written as DNA, the CDR3 is TGCAGTGCTAGCGGAGGGCCCTCCTCCTACGAGCAGTACTTC.

The chain is built from TRBV10-2 and TRBJ2-2; D is perhaps TRBD2 (6 bases). The germline V and J ends were trimmed by 7 bases and 5 bases, with 14 bases remaining between them. The germline CDR1 and CDR2 sequences are WSHSY and SAAADI. The CDR3 is 14 residues long. The CDR3 DNA reads TGCGCCAGCATCGGAGGGCCGCGGACCGGGGAGCTGTTTTTT. Protein: CASIGGPRTGELFF.

This clonotype has only a few counts. The chain is built from TRBV4-1 and TRBJ2-1; 7 bases agree with TRBD1. There are 16 residues in the CDR3. Germline-derived CDR1 and CDR2 are MGHRA and YSYEKL. The V segment lost 3 bases and the J segment 9 bases; nucleotides outside the gene matches: 14. The CDR3 is CASSHDPRQGSSEQFF. The CDR3 DNA is TGCGCCAGCAGCCACGACCCCAGACAGGGTTCGTCTGAGCAGTTCTTC.

The sample holds a few counts of this clonotype. The V and J genes are TRBV3-1 and TRBJ2-4, with a possible D match to TRBD1 (6 bases). Germline values: CDR1 LGHDT, CDR2 YNNKEL (reference sequence). The V end was cut by 1 base, the J end by 3 bases, with 7 bases between. The CDR3 covers 14 residues. CDR3 nucleotide sequence: TGTGCCAGCAGCCAAGGACAGGTCAAAAACATTCAGTACTTC. Translation: CASSQGQVKNIQYF. Using reference TRBV3-1 and TRBJ2-4 for the parts outside the CDR3, the full variable domain is DTAVSQTPKYLVTQMGNDKSIKCEQNLGHDTMYWYKQDSKKFLKIMFSYNNKELIINETVPNRFSPKSPDKAHLNLHINSLELGDSAVYFCASSQGQVKNIQYFGAGTRLSVL.

This clonotype appeared a few times. This sequence joins TRBV11-2 and TRBJ2-1, with a weak D call TRBD1 (6 bases). V lost 5 bases, J lost 8 bases, and 13 bases lay in between. In germline, CDR1 is SGHAT, CDR2 FQNNGV. The CDR3 loop spans 13 amino acids. DNA of the CDR3: TGTGCCAGCAGCCTCCACAGGGACCATGAGCAGTTCTTC. This translates into CASSLHRDHEQFF.

The V gene is TRBV27, the J gene TRBJ2-1; no definite D call. The V end lost 9 bases, the J end lost 1 base, and 10 bases lay between the germline ends. The CDR3 is 13 residues long. Germline assignment: CDR1 MNHEY and CDR2 SMNVEV (reference sequence). CDR3: CASRVGSYNEQFF. CDR3 coding DNA: TGTGCCAGTCGGGTTGGATCCTACAATGAGCAGTTCTTC.

The V gene is TRBV24-1, the J gene TRBJ2-1; tentatively, D is TRBD1 (5 bases). Germline V gene sequence: CDR1 KGHDR, CDR2 SFDVKD. This CDR3 is 15 amino acids long. V was shortened by 9 bases and J by 0 bases, with 14 bases between the two germline ends. In DNA, the CDR3 is TGTGCCACCCTTCGCAGGGCCTCCTCCTACAATGAGCAGTTCTTC. This gives the protein CATLRRASSYNEQFF.

The genes are TRBV6-5 and TRBJ1-4; tentative D call: TRBD1 (5 bases). V lost 6 bases and J lost 0, with 5 bases in between. The V gene's germline CDR1 is MNHEY and CDR2 SVGAGI. The CDR3 is 13 amino acids. The DNA of the CDR3 is TGTGCCAGCAGGGGACCAACTAATGAAAAACTGTTTTTT. This encodes CASRGPTNEKLFF.

This clonotype has only a few counts. The chain carries TRBV20-1 and TRBJ2-3; no definite D call. This CDR3 region has 14 residues. Trimming left V 5 bases short and J 3 bases short, with 15 bases between. Germline assignment: CDR1 DFQATT and CDR2 SNEGSKA (reference sequence). CDR3 protein: CSAFPVGKTDTQYF. The CDR3 DNA is TGCAGTGCTTTTCCGGTCGGAAAGACAGATACGCAGTATTTT.

This clonotype was recorded many times. V is TRBV20-1 and J is TRBJ1-1, with D perhaps matching TRBD1 (6 bases). V lost 5 bases, J lost 6 bases, and 16 bases lay in between. Germline loops: CDR1 DFQATT, CDR2 SNEGSKA (reference sequence). The CDR3 is made up of 13 amino acids. This chain's CDR3 is CSAPTQQGAEAFF. The DNA of the CDR3 is TGCAGTGCTCCTACCCAACAGGGAGCTGAAGCTTTCTTT.

This chain joins TRBV11-2 and TRBJ2-3, with 8 bases fitting TRBD1. CDR1 SGHAT and CDR2 FQNNGV come from the germline V gene. V was pared by 6 bases and J by 4 bases, with 9 bases of the junction left unmatched. The CDR3 is made up of 15 amino acids. The CDR3 sequence: CASRPDRDKPDTQYF. As DNA, the CDR3 is TGTGCCAGCAGACCGGACAGGGATAAGCCAGATACGCAGTATTTT.

This chain links TRBV18 with TRBJ2-1; perhaps TRBD1 as D (5 bases). The CDR3 contains 17 residues. The V gene lost 1 base and the J gene lost 3 bases, with 16 bases spanning the gap. CDR1 and CDR2 from the germline V gene are KGHSH and LQKENI. CDR3 amino acids: CASSPLVLDTRYNEQFF. For the CDR3, the DNA is TGTGCCAGCTCACCACTAGTACTGGACACGCGCTACAATGAGCAGTTCTTC.